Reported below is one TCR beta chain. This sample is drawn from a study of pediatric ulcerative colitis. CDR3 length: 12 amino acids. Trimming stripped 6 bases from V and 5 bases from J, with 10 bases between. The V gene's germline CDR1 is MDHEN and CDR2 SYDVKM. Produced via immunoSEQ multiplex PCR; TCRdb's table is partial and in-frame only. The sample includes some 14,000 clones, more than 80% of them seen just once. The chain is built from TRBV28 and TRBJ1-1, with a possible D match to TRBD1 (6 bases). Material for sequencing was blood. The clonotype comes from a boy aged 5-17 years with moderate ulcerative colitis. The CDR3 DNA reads TGTGCCAGCAGCGCCAGGGGTACTGAAGCTTTCTTT. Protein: CASSARGTEAFF. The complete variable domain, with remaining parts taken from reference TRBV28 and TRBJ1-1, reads DVKVTQSSRYLVKRTGEKVFLECVQDMDHENMFWYRQDPGLGLRLIYFSYDVKMKEKGDIPEGYSVSREKKERFSLILESASTNQTSMYLCASSARGTEAFFGQGTRLTVV.